Each of the 7 T cell receptor beta chains below was sequenced from the same sample in a study of T cell responses to AZD1222 COVID-19 vaccine. The repertoire was sequenced with immunoSEQ multiplex PCR; TCRdb's copy has only in-frame clones and lacks some. Counted here are roughly 150,000 clones, over 70% occurring once; the ten biggest clones make up approximately 9%. This material consisted of peripheral blood, taken 28 days after the second AZD1222 dose. The receptors were sampled from an adult who received the AZD1222 COVID-19 vaccine.

The chain is built from TRBV9 and TRBJ2-1; 8 positions match TRBD1. With V trimmed by 4 bases and J by 3 bases, 3 bases remained unmatched. The CDR3 sequence is 14 residues long. Per the germline V gene, CDR1 is SGDLS and CDR2 is YYNGEE. The DNA of the CDR3 is TGTGCCAGCAGCATGGGACAGGTCTACAATGAGCAGTTCTTC. Translation: CASSMGQVYNEQFF. Based on the CDR3 plus reference TRBV9 and TRBJ2-1, the full variable domain is DSGVTQTPKHLITATGQRVTLRCSPRSGDLSVYWYQQSLDQGLQFLIQYYNGEERAKGNILERFSAQQFPDLHSELNLSSLELGDSALYFCASSMGQVYNEQFFGPGTRLTVL.

The table lists this clone with a few counts. The chain recombines TRBV6-5 with TRBJ2-7; 11 bases align to TRBD1. The CDR3 runs 15 residues. V gave up 2 bases and J gave up 6 bases; unmatched junction bases: 6. Germline assignment: CDR1 MNHEY and CDR2 SVGAGI. In DNA form, the CDR3 reads TGTGCCAGCAGTTACAGTCGGACAGGGGGCCCCGAGCAGTACTTC. This sequence encodes CASSYSRTGGPEQYF.

This chain links TRBV10-3 with TRBJ2-1, with D hard to call. This CDR3 contains 15 residues. The V end lost 0 bases, the J end lost 4 bases, and 10 bases lay between the germline ends. Germline-derived CDR1 and CDR2 are ENHRY and SYGVKD. CDR3 sequence (DNA): TGTGCCATCAGTGAGTCGATCGACCAGTACAATGAGCAGTTCTTC. This sequence encodes CAISESIDQYNEQFF.

CDR3 amino acids: CASWSEIAEGGNQPQHF. The CDR3 nucleotides read TGTGCCAGCTGGTCTGAGATCGCGGAGGGCGGCAATCAGCCCCAGCATTTT. This sequence joins TRBV6-4 and TRBJ1-5, with D uncertain. CDR3 size: 17 residues. V lost 8 bases and J lost 2, with 22 bases in between. Germline loops: CDR1 MRHNA, CDR2 SNTAGT.

The chain joins TRBV28 to TRBJ2-7; 9 bases fit TRBD1. Germline loops: CDR1 MDHEN, CDR2 SYDVKM. The J segment lost 7 bases and the V segment lost 4 bases, leaving 8 bases of the junction unmatched. This CDR3 comprises 14 residues. CDR3 nucleotides: TGTGCCAGCAGTTCTGGGACAGGGAGGAATGAGCAGTACTTC. Its translation: CASSSGTGRNEQYF.

This clone was recorded once. The chain recombines TRBV28 with TRBJ1-2; D is ambiguous. V was trimmed by 6 bases and J by 6 bases, leaving 11 bases between them. This CDR3 has 12 amino acids. Per germline, CDR1 MDHEN and CDR2 SYDVKM. The CDR3 sequence: CASRSGSHGYTF. The DNA for the CDR3 is TGTGCCAGCAGATCCGGTAGCCATGGCTACACCTTC.

The J gene is TRBJ2-1, the V gene TRBV5-1; D possibly corresponds to TRBD1 (6 bases). CDR3 length equals 15 residues. Between the trimmed V and J ends, which lost 4 bases and 8 bases, there was a span of 19 bases. The germline V gene has CDR1 SGHRS and CDR2 YFSETQ. The CDR3 sequence is CASSDRDNPVHEQFF. The CDR3 DNA sequence: TGCGCCAGCAGCGACCGGGACAACCCTGTCCATGAGCAGTTCTTC.